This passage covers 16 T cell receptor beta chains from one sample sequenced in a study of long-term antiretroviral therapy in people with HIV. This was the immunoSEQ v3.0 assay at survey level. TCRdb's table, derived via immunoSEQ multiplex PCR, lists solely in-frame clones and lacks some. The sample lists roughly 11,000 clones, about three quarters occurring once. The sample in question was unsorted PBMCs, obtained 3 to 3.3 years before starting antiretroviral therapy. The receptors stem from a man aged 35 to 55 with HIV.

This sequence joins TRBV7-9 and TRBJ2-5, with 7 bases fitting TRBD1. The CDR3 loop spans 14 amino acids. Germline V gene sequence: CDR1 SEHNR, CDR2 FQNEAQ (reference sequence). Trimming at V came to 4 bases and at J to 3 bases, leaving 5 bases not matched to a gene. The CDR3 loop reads CASSYPTGKETQYF. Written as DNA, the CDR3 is TGTGCCAGCAGCTACCCGACAGGGAAAGAGACCCAGTACTTC.

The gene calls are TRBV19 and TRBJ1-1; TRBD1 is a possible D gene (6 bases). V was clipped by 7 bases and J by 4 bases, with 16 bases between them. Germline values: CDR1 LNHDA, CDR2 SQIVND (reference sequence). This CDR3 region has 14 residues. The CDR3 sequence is CASNHRVRGTEAFF. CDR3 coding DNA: TGTGCCAGTAACCACAGGGTGAGAGGCACTGAAGCTTTCTTT.

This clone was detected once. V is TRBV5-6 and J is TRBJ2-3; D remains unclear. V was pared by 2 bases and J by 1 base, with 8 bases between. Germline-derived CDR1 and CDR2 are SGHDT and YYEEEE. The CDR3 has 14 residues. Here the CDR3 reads CASSLVLGTDTQYF. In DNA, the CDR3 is TGTGCCAGCAGCTTAGTCTTGGGCACAGATACGCAGTATTTT.

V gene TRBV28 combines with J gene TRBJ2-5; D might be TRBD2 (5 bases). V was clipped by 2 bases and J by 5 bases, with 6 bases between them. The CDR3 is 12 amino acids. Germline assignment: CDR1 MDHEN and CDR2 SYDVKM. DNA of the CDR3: TGTGCCAGCAGTTTAAGAGGGGAGACCCAGTACTTC. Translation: CASSLRGETQYF.

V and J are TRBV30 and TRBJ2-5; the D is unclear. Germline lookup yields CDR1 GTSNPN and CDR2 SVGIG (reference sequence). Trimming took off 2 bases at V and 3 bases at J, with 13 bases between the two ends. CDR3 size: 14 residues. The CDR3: CAWSRSAIKETQYF. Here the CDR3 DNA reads TGTGCCTGGAGTCGGTCGGCTATCAAAGAGACCCAGTACTTC.

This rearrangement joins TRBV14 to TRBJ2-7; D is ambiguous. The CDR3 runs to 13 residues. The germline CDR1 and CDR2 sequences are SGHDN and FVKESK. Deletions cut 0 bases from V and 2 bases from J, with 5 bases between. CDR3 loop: CASSQETPYEQYF. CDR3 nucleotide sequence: TGTGCCAGCAGCCAAGAAACCCCCTACGAGCAGTACTTC.

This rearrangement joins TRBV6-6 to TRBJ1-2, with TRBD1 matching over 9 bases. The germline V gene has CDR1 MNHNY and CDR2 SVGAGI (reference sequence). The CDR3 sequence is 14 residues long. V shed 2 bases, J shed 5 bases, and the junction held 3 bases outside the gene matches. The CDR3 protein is CASSYAGTGYGYTF. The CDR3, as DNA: TGTGCCAGCAGTTACGCCGGGACAGGGTATGGCTACACCTTC.

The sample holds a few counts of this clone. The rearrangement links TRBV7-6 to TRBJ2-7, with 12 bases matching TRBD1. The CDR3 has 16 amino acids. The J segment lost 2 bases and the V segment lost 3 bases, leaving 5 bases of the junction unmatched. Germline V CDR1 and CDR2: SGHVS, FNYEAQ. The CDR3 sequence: CASSFLGQGAAYEQYF. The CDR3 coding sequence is TGTGCCAGCAGCTTTTTGGGACAGGGGGCCGCCTACGAGCAGTACTTC.

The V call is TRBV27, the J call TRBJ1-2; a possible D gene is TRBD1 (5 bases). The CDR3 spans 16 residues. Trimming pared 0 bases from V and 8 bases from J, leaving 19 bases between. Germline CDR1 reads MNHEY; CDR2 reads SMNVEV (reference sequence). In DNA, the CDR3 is TGTGCCAGCAGTTTATCGCGTCCGGAGGGGCTTTACGGCTACACCTTC. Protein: CASSLSRPEGLYGYTF.

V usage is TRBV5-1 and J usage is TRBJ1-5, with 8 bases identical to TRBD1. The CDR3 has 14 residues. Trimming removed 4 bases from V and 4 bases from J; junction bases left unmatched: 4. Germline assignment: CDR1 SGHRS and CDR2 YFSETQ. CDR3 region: CASSTTGGNQPQHF. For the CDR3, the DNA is TGCGCCAGCAGCACTACAGGGGGGAATCAGCCCCAGCATTTT.

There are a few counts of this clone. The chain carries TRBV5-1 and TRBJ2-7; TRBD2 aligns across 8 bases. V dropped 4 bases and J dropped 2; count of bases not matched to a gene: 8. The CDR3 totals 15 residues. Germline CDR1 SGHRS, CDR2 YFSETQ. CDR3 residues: CASSPGVAGPYEQYF. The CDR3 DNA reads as TGCGCCAGCAGCCCCGGGGTAGCGGGGCCCTACGAGCAGTACTTC.

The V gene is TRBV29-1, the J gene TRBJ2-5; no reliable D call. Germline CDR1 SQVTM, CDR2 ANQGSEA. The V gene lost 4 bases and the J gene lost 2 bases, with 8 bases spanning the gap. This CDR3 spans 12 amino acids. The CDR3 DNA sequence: TGCAGCGTTGGGGGAACTCAAGAGACCCAGTACTTC. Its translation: CSVGGTQETQYF.

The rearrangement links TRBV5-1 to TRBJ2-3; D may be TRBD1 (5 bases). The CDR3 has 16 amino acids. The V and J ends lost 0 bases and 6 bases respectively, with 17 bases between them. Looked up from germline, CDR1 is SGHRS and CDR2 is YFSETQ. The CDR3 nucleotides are TGCGCCAGCAGCTTGGAGGGGATCTTTTCCGTTGATACGCAGTATTTT. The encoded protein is CASSLEGIFSVDTQYF.

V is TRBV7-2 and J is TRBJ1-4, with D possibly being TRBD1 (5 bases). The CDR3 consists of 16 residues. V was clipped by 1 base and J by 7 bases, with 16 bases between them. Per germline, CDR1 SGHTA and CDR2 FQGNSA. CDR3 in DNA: TGTGCCAGCAGCTTAGTCCACCAGGGATGGGGTGAAAAACTGTTTTTT. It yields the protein CASSLVHQGWGEKLFF.

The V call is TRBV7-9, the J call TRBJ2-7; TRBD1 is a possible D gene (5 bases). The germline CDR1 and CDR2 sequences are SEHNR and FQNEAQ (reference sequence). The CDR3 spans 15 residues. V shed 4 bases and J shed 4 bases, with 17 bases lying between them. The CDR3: CASSSGEWQGYEQYF. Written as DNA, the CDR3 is TGTGCCAGCAGCTCCGGTGAGTGGCAGGGATACGAGCAGTACTTC. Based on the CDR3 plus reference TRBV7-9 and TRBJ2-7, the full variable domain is DTGVSQNPRHKITKRGQNVTFRCDPISEHNRLYWYRQTLGQGPEFLTYFQNEAQLEKSRLLSDRFSAERPKGSFSTLEIQRTEQGDSAMYLCASSSGEWQGYEQYFGPGTRLTVT.

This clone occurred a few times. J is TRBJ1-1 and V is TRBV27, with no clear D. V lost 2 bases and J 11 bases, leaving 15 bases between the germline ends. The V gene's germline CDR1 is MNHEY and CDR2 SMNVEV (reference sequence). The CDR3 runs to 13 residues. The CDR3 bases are TGTGCCAGCAGTTTAAGATCTACGTCGCTGGCTTTCTTT. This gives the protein CASSLRSTSLAFF.